This T cell receptor (beta chain) emerged from a study of blood T cell repertoires in COVID-19 (TCRdb year 2020). Concerning the study at large: Collaborator samples came from the United States, Italy and Spain and covered acute and convalescent phases of COVID-19. The repertoires were released in a freely available public database intended as a resource for research on the immune response to SARS-CoV-2. Subjects who had been exposed to COVID-19, were actively infected with it, or had recovered from it provided the deeply sampled blood TCRbeta repertoires that made up the dataset. A de-identified subject ID, COVID-19 status, age in years and sex were almost always included in the sample metadata. HLA class I and class II types, where available, came from metadata supplied by the sample provider rather than from assay-based typing. The prospective study material was composed of cDNA or gDNA derived from T cells, B-cell-depleted T cells, or PBMCs. The samples were drawn from the first 160 participants of the ongoing ImmuneRACE study and from under 1,500 subjects provided by 6 global collaborators. Results the study describes overall, beyond this receptor: How much clinical and demographic metadata was included differed by source and by participant, and the metadata was provided uncurated.

Via the germline V gene, CDR1 is SGDLS and CDR2 YYNGEE. Trimming costs V 0 bases and J 2 bases, and their ends lie 9 bases apart. There are 15 amino acids in the CDR3, from cysteine to phenylalanine inclusive. The only DNA kept is the CDR3, 45 bases in frame from the first base. In Seattle, one collaborating source enrolled patients while the infection was active and tracked those patients longitudinally over the course of disease. Whole blood was collected in K2EDTA tubes by collaborating institutions according to the institutions' own protocols. For TCRbeta analysis, collaborators shipped samples as frozen whole blood, isolated PBMCs, or DNA extracted from either of those sample types. TCRbeta CDR3 regions were amplified from genomic DNA by means of the immunoSEQ Assay, a bias-controlled multiplex PCR. The study's processing was this. Nucleated cell counts per sample were estimated from amplification of reference gene primers within the assay. To quantify the absolute abundance of each unique TCRbeta CDR3 rearrangement, sequence reads were collapsed and filtered. Productive Simpson clonality was computed per sample as the square root of Simpson's diversity index over productive rearrangements. In TCRdb, the immuneACCESS table is reduced to in-frame sequences with V and J assigned. These tables do not hold every clone; where another copy was compared, an unresolved V gene accounts for under half, and the others remain unexplained. V and J calls plus clone size are reproduced from that table; the DNA served to infer D and trimming. Present in this sample are 200,000 to 250,000 clones, 70% to 85% of which were seen just once. About 7.8% of the sample rests with the top ten.

Comment on this clone: This clone's antigen is unknown. Base qualities are not recorded, but no much larger clone differs from it by a single base. This CDR3 is also generated by other DNA sequences in the sample.

The chain uses TRBV9 and TRBJ1-5; a weak D assignment points to TRBD1 (6 bases agree). Sequences were obtained from peripheral blood. The origin of this receptor is a woman over 75 with COVID-19, enrolled during active disease. The bases read TGTGCCAGCAGCGTAGGTCCAGGGGGCAATCAGCCCCAGCATTTT. Protein translation: CASSVGPGGNQPQHF.